The clone carrying this T cell receptor beta chain was picked up one time. One end of the junction is discordant with germline, which a read error may explain. This record comes from a study of blood T cell repertoires in COVID-19. Study-wide context: The study drew acute and convalescent COVID-19 samples from the United States, Italy and Spain. In each case, the material was cDNA or gDNA derived from T cells, B-cell-depleted T cells, or PBMCs.

In the original workflow: Using reference gene primer amplification, nucleated cell counts were estimated. Measured with immunoSEQ multiplex PCR; TCRdb has only the in-frame clones, and not every one. The V and J calls and the clone size are those of that table, but D and trimming were determined from the DNA. The sample has about 170,000 clones; 74% are singletons. Germline CDR1 is SGHRS and CDR2 is YFSETQ. The CDR3 runs 17 residues. The gene calls are TRBV5-1 and TRBJ2-1, with 7 bases matching TRBD2. Sequenced: peripheral blood. The receptor comes from a woman older than 75 with acute or convalescent COVID-19. The CDR3 protein is CASCLPRWGRRGNEQFF. In DNA form, the CDR3 reads TGCGCCAGCTGCTTGCCCCGCTGGGGCCGGCGGGGGAATGAGCAGTTCTTC.